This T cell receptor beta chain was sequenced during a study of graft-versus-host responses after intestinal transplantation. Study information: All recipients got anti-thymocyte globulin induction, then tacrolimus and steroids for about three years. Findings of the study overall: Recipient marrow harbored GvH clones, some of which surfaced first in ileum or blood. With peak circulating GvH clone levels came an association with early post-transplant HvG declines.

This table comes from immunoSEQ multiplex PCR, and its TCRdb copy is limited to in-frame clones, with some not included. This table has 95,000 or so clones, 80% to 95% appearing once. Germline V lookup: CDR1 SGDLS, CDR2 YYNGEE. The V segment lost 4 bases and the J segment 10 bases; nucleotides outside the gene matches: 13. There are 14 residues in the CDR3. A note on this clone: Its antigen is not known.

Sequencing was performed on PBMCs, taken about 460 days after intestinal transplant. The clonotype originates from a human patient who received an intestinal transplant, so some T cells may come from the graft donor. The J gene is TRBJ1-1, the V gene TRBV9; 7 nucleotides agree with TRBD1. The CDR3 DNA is TGTGCCAGCAGCCGTGGCTTTGGACAGGTGACAGCTTTCTTT. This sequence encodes CASSRGFGQVTAFF.